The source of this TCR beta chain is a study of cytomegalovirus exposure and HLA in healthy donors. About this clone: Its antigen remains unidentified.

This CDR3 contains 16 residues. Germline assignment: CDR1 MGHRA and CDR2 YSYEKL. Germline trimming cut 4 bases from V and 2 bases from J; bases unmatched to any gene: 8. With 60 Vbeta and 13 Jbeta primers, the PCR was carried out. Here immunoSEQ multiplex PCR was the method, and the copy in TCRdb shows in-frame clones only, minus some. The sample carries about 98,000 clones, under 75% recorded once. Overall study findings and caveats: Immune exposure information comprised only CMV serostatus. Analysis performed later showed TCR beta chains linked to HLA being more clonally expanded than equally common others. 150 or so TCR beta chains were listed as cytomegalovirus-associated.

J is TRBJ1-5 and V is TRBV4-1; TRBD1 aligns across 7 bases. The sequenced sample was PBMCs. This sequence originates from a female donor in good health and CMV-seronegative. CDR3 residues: CASSRLQGMGNQPQHF. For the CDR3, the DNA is TGCGCCAGCAGCCGCTTACAGGGGATGGGCAATCAGCCCCAGCATTTT.